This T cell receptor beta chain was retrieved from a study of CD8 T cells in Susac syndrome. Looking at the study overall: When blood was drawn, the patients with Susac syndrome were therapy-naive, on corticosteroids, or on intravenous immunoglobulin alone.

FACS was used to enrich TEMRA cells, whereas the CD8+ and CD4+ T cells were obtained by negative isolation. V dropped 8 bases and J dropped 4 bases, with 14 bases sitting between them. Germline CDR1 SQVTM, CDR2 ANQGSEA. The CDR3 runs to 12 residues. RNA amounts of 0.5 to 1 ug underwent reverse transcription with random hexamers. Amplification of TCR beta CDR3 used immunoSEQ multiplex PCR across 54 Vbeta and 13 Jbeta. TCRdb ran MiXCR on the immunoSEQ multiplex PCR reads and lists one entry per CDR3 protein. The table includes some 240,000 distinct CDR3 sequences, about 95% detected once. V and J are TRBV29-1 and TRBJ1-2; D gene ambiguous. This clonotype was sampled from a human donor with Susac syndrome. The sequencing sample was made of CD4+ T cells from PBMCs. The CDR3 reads CSTFYTTYGYTF. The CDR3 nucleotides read TGCAGCACTTTCTACACAACCTATGGCTACACCTTC.